A single sample gave rise to the 26 T cell receptor beta chains below, sequenced in a study of blood T cell repertoires in COVID-19. The protocol was immunoSEQ multiplex PCR, while the TCRdb copy is restricted to in-frame clones and leaves out a portion. The sample holds about 98,000 clones, about 89% seen once. The specimen was peripheral blood. The receptors derive from a man aged 50-60 years with acute or convalescent COVID-19.

The chain couples TRBV5-1 to TRBJ2-5; 7 bases are a match to TRBD1. Trimming cost V 0 bases and J 5 bases; bases outside gene matches: 7. Germline V gene data show CDR1 as SGHRS and CDR2 as YFSETQ. This CDR3 has 15 residues. DNA for the CDR3: TGCGCCAGCAGCTTGGGACAGGGCCGAGTCGAGACCCAGTACTTC. Amino acids: CASSLGQGRVETQYF.

The rearrangement joins TRBV5-1 to TRBJ1-1; 10 bases match TRBD1. The CDR3 covers 16 residues. Germline CDR1 is SGHRS and CDR2 is YFSETQ. J gave up 5 bases and V 0 bases, and 7 bases lay outside the gene matches. CDR3 DNA sequence: TGCGCCAGCAGCTTGGAGACAGGGGGCCTGGGGACTGAAGCTTTCTTT. It is translated as CASSLETGGLGTEAFF.

In DNA, the CDR3 is TGTGCCAGCAGTTACTCGGGACAGAAAGACATTCAGTACTTC. Its protein is CASSYSGQKDIQYF. J is TRBJ2-4 and V is TRBV6-5; 7 positions agree with TRBD1. Germline V gene data show CDR1 as MNHEY and CDR2 as SVGAGI. The V gene end was trimmed by 0 bases and the J gene end by 8 bases; junction bases not matched to a gene: 4. This CDR3 region has 14 residues.

The chain recombines TRBV14 with TRBJ1-1; D possibly corresponds to TRBD1 (6 bases). This CDR3 has 14 residues. The germline V and J ends were trimmed by 0 bases and 3 bases, with 8 bases remaining between them. The germline CDR1 and CDR2 sequences are SGHDN and FVKESK. The CDR3 nucleotides are TGTGCCAGCAGCCAAGAATACAGGGACACTGAAGCTTTCTTT. It codes for CASSQEYRDTEAFF.

The chain combines TRBV7-6 with TRBJ2-5; D might be TRBD1 (6 bases). Germline assignment: CDR1 SGHVS and CDR2 FNYEAQ. V dropped 5 bases and J dropped 1 base, with 14 bases sitting between them. This CDR3 is 15 amino acids long. The CDR3 loop reads CASSPSRTVQETQYF. In DNA form, the CDR3 reads TGTGCCAGCAGCCCTAGCCGGACAGTCCAAGAGACCCAGTACTTC.

The chain is built from TRBV7-6 and TRBJ2-1; possible D gene TRBD2, 6 bases. Trimming left V 0 bases short and J 7 bases short, with 22 bases between. The CDR3 has 18 residues. Germline assignment: CDR1 SGHVS and CDR2 FNYEAQ. CDR3 nucleotides: TGTGCCAGCAGCTTAGCGTTGTCGGTAGCGGCGGTTAATAATGAGCAGTTCTTC. It specifies CASSLALSVAAVNNEQFF.

A single count supports this clone. The chain employs TRBV14 and TRBJ2-1; D not certain. The CDR3 runs 14 residues. Germline V lookup: CDR1 SGHDN, CDR2 FVKESK. Deletions cut 0 bases from V and 8 bases from J, with 11 bases between. For the CDR3, the DNA is TGTGCCAGCAGCCAAGATCGGTACGTCCATGAGCAGTTCTTC. It encodes CASSQDRYVHEQFF.

This chain joins TRBV5-4 and TRBJ2-1; 8 nucleotides match TRBD1. This CDR3 spans 15 amino acids. V was pared by 3 bases and J by 2 bases, with 4 bases of the junction left unmatched. From germline, CDR1 is SGHNT and CDR2 YYREEE (reference sequence). CDR3 in amino acids: CASSYGTGTYNEQFF. The CDR3 nucleotides read TGTGCCAGCAGCTACGGGACAGGTACCTACAATGAGCAGTTCTTC.

This chain joins TRBV7-6 and TRBJ2-1; TRBD2 aligns across 11 bases. V gave up 3 bases and J gave up 2 bases; unmatched junction bases: 3. This CDR3 is built from 16 residues. CDR1 and CDR2 (germline): SGHVS, FNYEAQ. CDR3 region: CASSFLAGGAYNEQFF. The CDR3 DNA is TGTGCCAGCAGCTTCCTAGCGGGAGGAGCCTACAATGAGCAGTTCTTC.

This chain connects TRBV6-1 to TRBJ2-7; possibly TRBD1 for D (6 bases). The CDR3 length is 15 residues. Trimming took off 1 base at V and 4 bases at J, with 14 bases between the two ends. From germline, CDR1 is MNHNS and CDR2 SASEGT. The CDR3 DNA reads TGTGCCAGCAGTGAAGAAAACAGGGTAGAGTACGAGCAGTACTTC. It is translated as CASSEENRVEYEQYF.

This sequence joins TRBV25-1 and TRBJ1-2, with 7 bases aligning to TRBD1. Germline CDR1 and CDR2: MGHDK and SYGVNS. V trimming: 2 bases; J trimming: 8 bases; junction bases outside the gene matches: 11. The CDR3 extends over 15 amino acids. The CDR3 loop reads CASSEQDRPYGGYTF. Written as DNA, the CDR3 is TGTGCCAGCAGTGAACAGGACAGGCCTTACGGCGGCTACACCTTC.

This chain links TRBV3-1 (or the pseudogene TRBV3-2) with TRBJ2-1, with D maybe TRBD2 (6 bases). The ends were cut back, 2 bases at V and 9 bases at J, with 8 bases in the middle. Per the germline V gene, CDR1 is LGHDT and CDR2 is YNNKEL (reference sequence). This CDR3 is 12 amino acids long. The chain's CDR3 is CASSQRGTEQFF. Here the CDR3 DNA reads TGTGCCAGCAGCCAACGGGGGACTGAGCAGTTCTTC.

The sample holds one count of this clone. The chain uses TRBV2 and TRBJ2-7; 9 bases are shared with TRBD1. The CDR3 has 18 residues. V gave up 6 bases and J gave up 1 base; unmatched junction bases: 16. Germline V lookup: CDR1 SNHLY, CDR2 FYNNEI. CDR3: CASRAGTGSSLNSYEQYF. In DNA form, the CDR3 reads TGTGCCAGCAGAGCCGGGACAGGGAGCTCTCTTAATTCCTACGAGCAGTACTTC. Full variable domain (remainder filled in from reference TRBV2 and TRBJ2-7): EPEVTQTPSHQVTQMGQEVILRCVPISNHLYFYWYRQILGQKVEFLVSFYNNEISEKSEIFDDQFSVERPDGSNFTLKIRSTKLEDSAMYFCASRAGTGSSLNSYEQYFGPGTRLTVT.

The V gene is TRBV27, the J gene TRBJ2-7; TRBD1 aligns across 8 bases. Germline values: CDR1 MNHEY, CDR2 SMNVEV (reference sequence). V was pared by 6 bases and J by 3 bases, with 13 bases of the junction left unmatched. The CDR3 totals 16 residues. CDR3 protein: CASRFSHQGAIYEQYF. CDR3 sequence (DNA): TGTGCCAGCAGGTTCTCCCACCAGGGGGCGATCTACGAGCAGTACTTC.

The table lists this clone with a few counts. This chain uses TRBV7-9 with TRBJ1-5, with 9 bases that match TRBD1. V was clipped by 0 bases and J by 7 bases; unmatched bases: 4. Germline CDR1 and CDR2: SEHNR and FQNEAQ (reference sequence). This CDR3 region has 15 residues. The CDR3 sequence: CASSLARTGDQPQHF. The CDR3 DNA is TGTGCCAGCAGCTTAGCGCGGACAGGGGACCAGCCCCAGCATTTT.

This chain connects TRBV5-4 to TRBJ1-3; TRBD1 agrees at 8 bases. From germline, CDR1 is SGHNT and CDR2 YYREEE (reference sequence). The junction had 11 bases not matched to a gene; V was cut back by 2 bases and J by 4 bases. This CDR3 is 17 amino acids long. CDR3 sequence reads: CASSFITGGSKGNTIYF. CDR3 DNA: TGTGCCAGCAGCTTTATTACAGGGGGTTCGAAGGGAAACACCATATATTTT.

The rearrangement links TRBV5-1 to TRBJ1-1, with D maybe TRBD1 (5 bases). This CDR3 has 11 amino acids. The V end was cut by 5 bases, the J end by 7 bases, with 9 bases between. The V gene's germline CDR1 is SGHRS and CDR2 YFSETQ. As DNA, the CDR3 is TGCGCCAGCAGGTTTCAGGGTGAAGCTTTCTTT. This encodes CASRFQGEAFF.

The chain joins TRBV11-3 to TRBJ2-5; 7 bases are a match to TRBD2. Germline V gene lookup returns CDR1 SGHNT and CDR2 YENEEA. Trimming cost V 4 bases and J 3 bases; bases outside gene matches: 5. The CDR3 runs 14 residues. The CDR3: CASSSRAGEETQYF. CDR3 DNA sequence: TGTGCCAGCAGCTCCAGGGCGGGAGAAGAGACCCAGTACTTC.

The rearrangement uses TRBV3-1 (or the pseudogene TRBV3-2) and TRBJ2-3, with TRBD2 identical over 10 bases. Germline V lookup: CDR1 LGHDT, CDR2 YNNKEL (reference sequence). V shed 7 bases and J 0 bases; nucleotides not matched to a gene: 7. The CDR3 has 16 residues. The chain's CDR3 is CASKLAGPKSTDTQYF. The CDR3 nucleotides are TGTGCCAGCAAACTAGCGGGGCCCAAAAGCACAGATACGCAGTATTTT.

V is TRBV10-3 and J is TRBJ2-1; 7 bases line up with TRBD2. The J segment lost 7 bases and the V segment lost 4 bases, leaving 13 bases of the junction unmatched. CDR1 and CDR2 (germline): ENHRY, SYGVKD. This CDR3 is 16 amino acids long. CDR3 coding DNA: TGTGCCATCAGTGCTACTAGCGCCGAAGCAGGGAATGAGCAGTTCTTC. This gives the protein CAISATSAEAGNEQFF.

This rearrangement joins TRBV4-1 to TRBJ2-1; 8 positions agree with TRBD2. Germline V CDR1 and CDR2: MGHRA, YSYEKL. This CDR3 has 16 residues. V lost 0 bases and J lost 7; bases outside the gene matches: 8. DNA for the CDR3: TGCGCCAGCAGCCAAGAGCCAGCGGGAGTTGTGAATGAGCAGTTCTTC. Translation gives CASSQEPAGVVNEQFF.

The chain employs TRBV7-2 and TRBJ1-4; 9 bases match TRBD1. Germline CDR1 reads SGHTA; CDR2 reads FQGNSA. The CDR3 has 16 residues. With 5 bases clipped from V and 1 base from J, the junction kept 5 bases outside the gene matches. The CDR3 is CASSPGTGLTNEKLFF. CDR3 nucleotide sequence: TGTGCCAGCAGCCCAGGGACAGGGTTAACTAATGAAAAACTGTTTTTT.

This chain uses TRBV10-1 with TRBJ2-3; 8 bases align to TRBD2. CDR1 is WNHNN and CDR2 is SYGVQD in the germline V gene (reference sequence). This CDR3 is built from 18 residues. V was clipped by 0 bases and J by 5 bases; unmatched bases: 13. For the CDR3, the DNA is TGCGCCAGCAGTGAGTCAATCGGACGGGAGGGTTGGAGAGATACGCAGTATTTT. It translates to CASSESIGREGWRDTQYF.

The V call is TRBV19, the J call TRBJ1-2; 7 bases are a match to TRBD1. The CDR3 spans 11 residues. Germline V gives CDR1 LNHDA, CDR2 SQIVND (reference sequence). After removal of 5 bases from V and 9 bases from J, the junction contained 3 bases not matched to a gene. Written as DNA, the CDR3 is TGTGCCAGTAGTGACAGGGTTAGCTACACCTTC. Translation gives CASSDRVSYTF.

The chain couples TRBV7-8 to TRBJ2-7; 11 nucleotides align to TRBD2. Per germline, CDR1 SGHVS and CDR2 FQNEAQ. The CDR3 covers 14 residues. After removal of 3 bases from V and 3 bases from J, the junction contained 1 base not matched to a gene. The CDR3 loop is CASSFLAGGYEQYF. The CDR3 DNA is TGTGCCAGCAGCTTCCTAGCGGGAGGCTACGAGCAGTACTTC.

This clone was recorded once. The chain uses TRBV29-1 and TRBJ2-5, with 10 bases aligning to TRBD1. The CDR3 spans 15 residues. Germline V CDR1 and CDR2: SQVTM, ANQGSEA. V lost 4 bases and J lost 7; bases outside the gene matches: 12. The chain's CDR3 is CSVGAHGTGEVTQYF. CDR3 nucleotide sequence: TGCAGCGTTGGGGCGCATGGGACAGGGGAGGTGACCCAGTACTTC.